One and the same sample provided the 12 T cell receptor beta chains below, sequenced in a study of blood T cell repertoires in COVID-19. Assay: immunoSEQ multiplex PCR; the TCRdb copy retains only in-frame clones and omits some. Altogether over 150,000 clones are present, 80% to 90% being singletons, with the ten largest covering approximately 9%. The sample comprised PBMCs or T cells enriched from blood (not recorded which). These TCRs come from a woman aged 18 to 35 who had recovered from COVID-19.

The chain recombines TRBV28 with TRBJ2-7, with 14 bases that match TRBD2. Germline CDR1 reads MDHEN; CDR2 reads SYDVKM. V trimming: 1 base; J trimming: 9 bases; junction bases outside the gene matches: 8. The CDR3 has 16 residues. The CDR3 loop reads CASSLSGTSGSTRQYF. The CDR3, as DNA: TGTGCCAGCAGTTTATCAGGGACTAGCGGGAGCACGAGGCAGTACTTC.

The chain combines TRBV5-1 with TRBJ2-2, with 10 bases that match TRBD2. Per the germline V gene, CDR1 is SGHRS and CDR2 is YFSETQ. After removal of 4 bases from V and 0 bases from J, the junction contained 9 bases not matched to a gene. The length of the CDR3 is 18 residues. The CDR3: CASSKRTSGDANTGELFF. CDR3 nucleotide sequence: TGCGCCAGCAGCAAAAGGACTAGCGGCGACGCGAACACCGGGGAGCTGTTTTTT.

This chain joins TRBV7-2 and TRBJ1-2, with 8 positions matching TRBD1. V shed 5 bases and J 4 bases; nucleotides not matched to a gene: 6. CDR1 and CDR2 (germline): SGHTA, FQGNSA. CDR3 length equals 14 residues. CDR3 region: CASSLRGHGYGYTF. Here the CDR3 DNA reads TGTGCCAGCAGCCTCAGGGGGCACGGCTATGGCTACACCTTC. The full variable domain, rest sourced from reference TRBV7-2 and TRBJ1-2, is GAGVSQSPSNKVTEKGKDVELRCDPISGHTALYWYRQSLGQGLEFLIYFQGNSAPDKSGLPSDRFSAERTGGSVSTLTIQRTQQEDSAVYLCASSLRGHGYGYTFGSGTRLTVV.

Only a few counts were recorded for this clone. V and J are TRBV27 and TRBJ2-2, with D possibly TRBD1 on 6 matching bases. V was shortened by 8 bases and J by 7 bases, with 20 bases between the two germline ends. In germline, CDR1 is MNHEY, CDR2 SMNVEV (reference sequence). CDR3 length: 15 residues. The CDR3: CASGLTGSGLGELFF. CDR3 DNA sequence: TGTGCCAGCGGACTCACAGGGTCAGGTCTCGGGGAGCTGTTTTTT.

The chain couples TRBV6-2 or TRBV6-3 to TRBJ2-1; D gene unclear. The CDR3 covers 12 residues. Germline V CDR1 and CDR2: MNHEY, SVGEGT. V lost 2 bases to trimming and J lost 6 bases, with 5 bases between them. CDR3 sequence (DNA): TGTGCCAGCAGTTACAAGCCCAATGAGCAGTTCTTC. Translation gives CASSYKPNEQFF.

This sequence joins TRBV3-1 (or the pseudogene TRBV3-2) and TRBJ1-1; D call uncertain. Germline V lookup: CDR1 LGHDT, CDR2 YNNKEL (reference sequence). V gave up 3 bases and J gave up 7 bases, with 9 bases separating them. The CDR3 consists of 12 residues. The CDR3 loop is CASSHTRDEAFF. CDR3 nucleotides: TGTGCCAGCAGCCATACTAGGGATGAAGCTTTCTTT.

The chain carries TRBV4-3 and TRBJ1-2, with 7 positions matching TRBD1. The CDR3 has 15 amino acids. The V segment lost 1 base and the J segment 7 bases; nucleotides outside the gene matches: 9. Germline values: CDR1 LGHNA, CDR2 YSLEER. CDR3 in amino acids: CASSQGLGTAGGYTF. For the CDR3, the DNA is TGCGCCAGCAGCCAAGGTTTGGGGACAGCAGGTGGCTACACCTTC.

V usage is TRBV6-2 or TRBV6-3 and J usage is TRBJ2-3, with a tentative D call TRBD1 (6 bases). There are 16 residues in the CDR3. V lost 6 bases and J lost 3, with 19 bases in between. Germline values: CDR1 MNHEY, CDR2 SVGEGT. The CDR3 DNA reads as TGTGCCAGCAGCCCTGTACCGGGACAAGGAACAGATACGCAGTATTTT. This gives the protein CASSPVPGQGTDTQYF.

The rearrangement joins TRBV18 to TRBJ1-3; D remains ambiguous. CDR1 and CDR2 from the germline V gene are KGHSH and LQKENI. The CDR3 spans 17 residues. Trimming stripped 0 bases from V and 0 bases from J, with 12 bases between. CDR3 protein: CASSPPVWPNSGNTIYF. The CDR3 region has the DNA TGTGCCAGCTCACCACCGGTGTGGCCGAACTCTGGAAACACCATATATTTT.

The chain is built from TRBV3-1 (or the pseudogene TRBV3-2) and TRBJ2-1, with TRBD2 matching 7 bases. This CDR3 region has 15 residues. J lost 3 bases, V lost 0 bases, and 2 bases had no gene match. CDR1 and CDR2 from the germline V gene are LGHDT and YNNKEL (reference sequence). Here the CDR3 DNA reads TGTGCCAGCAGCCAAGATCCGGGGGGCTACAATGAGCAGTTCTTC. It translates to CASSQDPGGYNEQFF.

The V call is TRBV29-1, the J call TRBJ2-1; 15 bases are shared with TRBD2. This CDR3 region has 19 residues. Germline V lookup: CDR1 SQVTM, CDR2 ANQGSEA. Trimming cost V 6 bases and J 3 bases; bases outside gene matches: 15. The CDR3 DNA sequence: TGCAGCGTCTCACCCTTACCGGGACTAGCGGGGGGCCGCTACAATGAGCAGTTCTTC. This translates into CSVSPLPGLAGGRYNEQFF.

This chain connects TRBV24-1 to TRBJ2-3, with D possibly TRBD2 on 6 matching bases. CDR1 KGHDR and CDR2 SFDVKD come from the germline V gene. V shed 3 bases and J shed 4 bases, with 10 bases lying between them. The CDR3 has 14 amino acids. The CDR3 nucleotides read TGTGCCACCAGTGATGCGGGGACTGCAGATACGCAGTATTTT. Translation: CATSDAGTADTQYF.